The source of this T cell receptor (beta chain) is a study of cytomegalovirus exposure and HLA in healthy donors. The junction had 6 bases not matched to a gene; V was cut back by 4 bases and J by 9 bases. Germline values: CDR1 LGHNA, CDR2 YSLEER. The CDR3 loop spans 16 amino acids. It was with 60 Vbeta and 13 Jbeta primers that the PCR ran. Clones were read by immunoSEQ multiplex PCR, and TCRdb kept only the in-frame ones, dropping some. The sample carries about 260,000 clones, 80% to 90% recorded once. Sequencing was carried out using PBMCs. This sequence joins TRBV4-3 and TRBJ2-1, with 16 bases that match TRBD2. This TCR was sampled from a woman aged 40 to 50 in good health and CMV-seropositive. The CDR3 spells CASSRQGTSGRGEQFF. CDR3 DNA sequence: TGCGCCAGCAGCCGACAAGGGACTAGCGGGAGGGGTGAGCAGTTCTTC.